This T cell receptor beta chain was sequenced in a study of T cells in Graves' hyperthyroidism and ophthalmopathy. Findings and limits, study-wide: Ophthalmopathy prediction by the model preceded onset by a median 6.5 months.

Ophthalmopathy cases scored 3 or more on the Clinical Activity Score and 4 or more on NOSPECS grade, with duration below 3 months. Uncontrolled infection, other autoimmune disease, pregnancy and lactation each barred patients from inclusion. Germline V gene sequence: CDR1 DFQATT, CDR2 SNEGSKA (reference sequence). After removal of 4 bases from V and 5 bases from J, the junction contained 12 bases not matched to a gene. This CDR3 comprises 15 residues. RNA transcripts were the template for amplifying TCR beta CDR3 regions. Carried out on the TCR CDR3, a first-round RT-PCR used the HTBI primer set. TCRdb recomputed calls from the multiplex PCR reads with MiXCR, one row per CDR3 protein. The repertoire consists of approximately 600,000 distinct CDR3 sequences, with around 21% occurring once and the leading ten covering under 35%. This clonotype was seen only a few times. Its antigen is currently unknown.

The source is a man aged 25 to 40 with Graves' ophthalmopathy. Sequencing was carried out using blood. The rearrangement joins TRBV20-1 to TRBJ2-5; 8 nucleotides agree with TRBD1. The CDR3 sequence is CSAKYPEGQAETQYF. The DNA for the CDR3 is TGCAGTGCTAAGTATCCCGAGGGACAGGCGGAGACCCAGTACTTC.